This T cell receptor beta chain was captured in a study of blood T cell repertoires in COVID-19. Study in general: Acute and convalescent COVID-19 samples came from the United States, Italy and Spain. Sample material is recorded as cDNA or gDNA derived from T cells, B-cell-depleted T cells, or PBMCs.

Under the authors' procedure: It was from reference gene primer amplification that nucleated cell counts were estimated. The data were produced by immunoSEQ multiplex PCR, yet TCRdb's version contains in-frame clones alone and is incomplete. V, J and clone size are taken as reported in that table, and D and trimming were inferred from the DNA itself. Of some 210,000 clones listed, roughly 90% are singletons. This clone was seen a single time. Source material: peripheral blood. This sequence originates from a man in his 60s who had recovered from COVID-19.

Here the CDR3 DNA reads TGTGCCAGCGGTTACGGACTAGCGGGGAACTACAATGAGCAGTTCTTC. It translates to CASGYGLAGNYNEQFF. This rearrangement joins TRBV4-2 to TRBJ2-1; the match to TRBD2 covers 12 bases. Germline CDR1 LGHNA, CDR2 YNFKEQ. J was trimmed by 3 bases and V by 8 bases; bases with no gene match: 8. The CDR3 is 16 amino acids.